This T cell receptor (beta chain) came from a study of T cell repertoires in cytomegalovirus infection. Overall study context: Public TCR beta signatures indicated both CMV infection and matching HLA type.

CDR3 length equals 18 residues. CDR1 and CDR2 (germline): MNHNS, SASEGT. With regard to this clonotype: The junction does not match germline at one end; this may be a read error.

MiXCR, run by TCRdb on the reads, gives a single entry per CDR3 protein. The sample gives some 680,000 distinct CDR3 sequences, approximately 34% of which show up once; around 2.8% is in the top ten. The sequence came from a human donor in good health (CMV status not recorded). Some clones in this sample may be carry-over from other donors' samples. The sample comprised PBMCs. The rearrangement joins TRBV6-1 to TRBJ1-5, with 8 positions matching TRBD1. The CDR3 nucleotides read TGTGCCAGCAGCCCTAGGAGCCAGGGGGCCCACAAGAATCAGCCCAAGCATTTT. It translates to CASSPRSQGAHKNQPKHF.